The present entry profiles one T cell receptor (beta chain) with its context. Its antigen is not known. The ends were cut back, 7 bases at V and 6 bases at J, with 15 bases in the middle. This CDR3 is built from 14 residues. The germline gives CDR1 MNHNS, CDR2 SASEGT. This entry comes from a study of Graves' ophthalmopathy and Graves' hyperthyroidism. Study-level information: Peripheral blood was gathered at the point of initial diagnosis, before any treatment started. Points from the study as a whole: Forecasting of ophthalmopathy progression by the model achieved about 69% sensitivity and around 77% specificity.

The study amplified TCR beta CDR3 regions using RNA transcripts. HTBI primers served in a first-round RT-PCR, which a second-round multiplex PCR followed. TCRdb called the multiplex PCR reads again in MiXCR, with one record for every CDR3 protein. The data contain about 400,000 distinct CDR3 sequences, less than 20% of them singletons. The authors defined stable hyperthyroidism as no ophthalmopathy within 18 months of follow-up. Someone took the PBMCs out of approximately 10 ml of fresh peripheral blood. The sequenced sample consisted of peripheral blood. The source is a young woman with stable Graves' hyperthyroidism. This chain links TRBV6-1 with TRBJ2-2; possibly TRBD1 or TRBD2 for D (5 bases each). This chain's CDR3 is CASKVRDRAGELFF. Written as DNA, the CDR3 is TGTGCCAGCAAAGTAAGGGACCGTGCCGGGGAGCTGTTTTTT.